This T cell receptor beta chain was captured by sequencing in a study of siplizumab effects on memory and regulatory T cells. Assaying covered some 10^5 TCR templates per sample. Sequencing was performed with immunoSEQ multiplex PCR; in TCRdb, only in-frame clones are kept and a portion is missing. The sample yields some 100,000 clones, roughly 93% seen once. The study, taken as a whole, reports: Treg origin accounted for an average of approximately 70% of mappable alloreactive CD4+ clones with siplizumab and roughly 27% in controls. Alloreactive sequences from unstimulated CD4+ memory cells fell significantly with siplizumab.

This clone was picked up a small number of times. Antigen: not known. Germline values: CDR1 MNHEY, CDR2 SVGAGI. This CDR3 spans 15 amino acids. Trimming left V 3 bases short and J 0 bases short, with 11 bases between. Sequenced: CD8+ T cells sorted from blood. This receptor was taken from a human donor in good health. This chain connects TRBV6-5 to TRBJ1-2; tentatively, D is TRBD1 (6 bases). CDR3 nucleotides: TGTGCCAGCAGTTATCCTCCAGGGGCTAACTATGGCTACACCTTC. Translated, it gives CASSYPPGANYGYTF.